This entry is about one T cell receptor (beta chain). The entry originates in a study of cytomegalovirus exposure and HLA in healthy donors. Primers: 60 Vbeta forward and 13 Jbeta reverse. This table comes from immunoSEQ multiplex PCR, and its TCRdb copy is limited to in-frame clones, with some not included. The table records about 68,000 clones, about 81% of them present only once. The CDR3 extends over 13 amino acids. Germline V gene data show CDR1 as MDHEN and CDR2 as SYDVKM. V dropped 10 bases and J dropped 3; count of bases not matched to a gene: 6. Sequencing was performed on PBMCs. This clonotype originated in a human donor in good health. The chain carries TRBV28 and TRBJ2-3, with 8 bases identical to TRBD2. CDR3 in amino acids: CAILAGETDTQYF. In DNA, the CDR3 is TGTGCCATTCTAGCGGGTGAAACAGATACGCAGTATTTT.